What follows are 29 T cell receptor beta chains derived from one specimen sequenced in a study of blood T cells in healthy people across ages. With a J-beta primer mix and a sample-barcoded 5' primer, a second PCR ran about 6 to 11 cycles. MiXCR was run by TCRdb on the 5' RACE reads, yielding one entry per CDR3 protein. The sample holds more than 1,400,000 distinct CDR3 sequences, 42% seen once. Sequencing was carried out using blood. These receptors all stem from a woman between 18 and 29 years old in good health.

This clonotype was counted only a few times. CDR3 nucleotide sequence: TGCAGTGCTAGAGATCTCCCCAGACTAGCGGGATACAATGAGCAGTTCTTC. The encoded protein is CSARDLPRLAGYNEQFF. The V and J genes are TRBV20-1 and TRBJ2-1, with 11 bases that match TRBD2. Looked up from germline, CDR1 is DFQATT and CDR2 is SNEGSKA (reference sequence). The CDR3 runs 17 residues. V dropped 0 bases and J dropped 4; count of bases not matched to a gene: 8.

This clonotype was seen a handful of times. The genes are TRBV18 and TRBJ1-2, with D unclear. CDR1 and CDR2 from the germline V gene are KGHSH and LQKENI. The CDR3 extends over 15 amino acids. V gave up 0 bases and J gave up 0 bases, with 8 bases separating them. The CDR3 nucleotides are TGTGCCAGCTCACCACCAAGCCAGGCTAACTATGGCTACACCTTC. Protein product: CASSPPSQANYGYTF.

The chain is built from TRBV21-1 and TRBJ1-2; the table's D gene call, TRBD1, was not cross checked with the DNA. TRBV21-1 is reported as a pseudogene. The CDR3 extends over 15 amino acids. The CDR3 coding sequence is TGTGCCAGCAGCGGACCGGACAGGAGTAACTATGGCTACACCTTC. This sequence encodes CASSGPDRSNYGYTF.

This clonotype was observed a handful of times. The rearrangement uses TRBV7-9 and TRBJ2-1; 16 bases map to TRBD2. The CDR3 spans 18 residues. With V trimmed by 5 bases and J by 4 bases, 8 bases remained unmatched. Germline V CDR1 and CDR2: SEHNR, FQNEAQ (reference sequence). The CDR3: CASSPGLAGGPWYNEQFF. The CDR3 DNA is TGTGCCAGCAGCCCGGGACTAGCGGGAGGGCCATGGTACAATGAGCAGTTCTTC.

This clonotype has a single count. The chain employs TRBV5-5 and TRBJ2-1; perhaps TRBD2 as D (6 bases). The J call may not be correct, given that the DNA end is closer to TRBJ2-7. Per the germline V gene, CDR1 is SGHKS and CDR2 is YYEKEE (reference sequence). This CDR3 is built from 15 residues. The DNA for the CDR3 is TGTGCCAGCAGCTTGGGGTGGGAGGTCTACAATGAGCAGTACTTC. Its protein product is CASSLGWEVYNEQYF.

The V call is TRBV7-9, the J call TRBJ2-5, with 7 bases that match TRBD2. This CDR3 is built from 15 residues. The germline V gene encodes CDR1 SEHNR and CDR2 FQNEAQ (reference sequence). J lost 2 bases, V lost 2 bases, and 5 bases had no gene match. DNA for the CDR3: TGTGCCAGCAGCTTACCCCTAGCGGTACAAGAGACCCAGTACTTC. Its protein is CASSLPLAVQETQYF. The full variable domain, with the rest looked up from reference TRBV7-9 and TRBJ2-5, is DTGVSQNPRHKITKRGQNVTFRCDPISEHNRLYWYRQTLGQGPEFLTYFQNEAQLEKSRLLSDRFSAERPKGSFSTLEIQRTEQGDSAMYLCASSLPLAVQETQYFGPGTRLLVL.

The V call is TRBV27, the J call TRBJ1-5; TRBD1 might be the D (6 bases). The CDR3 consists of 17 residues. The ends were cut back, 0 bases at V and 3 bases at J, with 15 bases in the middle. Germline-derived CDR1 and CDR2 are MNHEY and SMNVEV (reference sequence). The CDR3 DNA follows: TGTGCCAGCAGTTTATCGGGTGGTGGGGGGCCCAATCAGCCCCAGCATTTT. Its translation is CASSLSGGGGPNQPQHF.

This clonotype was seen more than once but under ten times. The genes are TRBV7-2 and TRBJ2-1, with 7 bases fitting TRBD2. The CDR3 contains 16 residues. From germline, CDR1 is SGHTA and CDR2 FQGNSA. The V and J ends lost 4 bases and 10 bases, in that order; junction bases with no gene match: 16. The CDR3 loop is CASSSLAGRTPREQFF. CDR3 DNA sequence: TGTGCCAGCAGCTCCCTCGCCGGGAGGACCCCACGGGAGCAGTTCTTC.

The chain uses TRBV5-1 and TRBJ1-6; 8 bases are shared with TRBD1. CDR3 size: 14 residues. J gave up 10 bases and V 4 bases, and 7 bases lay outside the gene matches. Germline CDR1 is SGHRS and CDR2 is YFSETQ. Here the CDR3 reads CASSEGQVYSPLHF. CDR3 bases: TGCGCCAGCAGCGAGGGACAGGTCTACTCACCCCTCCACTTT. Complete variable domain (other parts from reference TRBV5-1 and TRBJ1-6): KAGVTQTPRYLIKTRGQQVTLSCSPISGHRSVSWYQQTPGQGLQFLFEYFSETQRNKGNFPGRFSGRQFSNSRSEMNVSTLELGDSALYLCASSEGQVYSPLHFGNGTRLTVT.

This clonotype was recorded once. The chain recombines TRBV6-1 with TRBJ1-5, with 9 bases fitting TRBD1. Germline CDR1 MNHNS, CDR2 SASEGT. After removal of 4 bases from V and 1 base from J, the junction contained 5 bases not matched to a gene. CDR3 length equals 16 residues. CDR3 bases: TGTGCCAGCAGTGTACAGGGGGCTGGGAGCAATCAGCCCCAGCATTTT. Its protein product is CASSVQGAGSNQPQHF.

The rearrangement links TRBV5-1 to TRBJ2-3; weak D call: TRBD1 (5 bases). Germline assignment: CDR1 SGHRS and CDR2 YFSETQ. There are 15 residues in the CDR3. V lost 3 bases, J lost 0 bases, and 11 bases lay in between. In nucleotides, the CDR3 is TGCGCCAGCAGCTATAGGGGCGGTAGCACAGATACGCAGTATTTT. It translates to CASSYRGGSTDTQYF.

The chain combines TRBV27 with TRBJ1-2, with 11 positions matching TRBD1. J lost 8 bases, V lost 2 bases, and 10 bases had no gene match. This CDR3 has 16 residues. Germline CDR1 reads MNHEY; CDR2 reads SMNVEV (reference sequence). This CDR3 reads CASSLGPDRGRGGYTF. The CDR3 DNA is TGTGCCAGCAGTTTAGGGCCGGACAGGGGGCGTGGAGGCTACACCTTC.

In its sample, this clonotype was seen a few times. The gene calls are TRBV7-9 and TRBJ2-1; D perhaps matches TRBD2 (5 bases). Germline V gene lookup returns CDR1 SEHNR and CDR2 FQNEAQ (reference sequence). This CDR3 comprises 16 residues. V gave up 5 bases and J gave up 9 bases, with 23 bases separating them. In DNA form, the CDR3 reads TGTGCCAGCAGCCCCTCCCGGGGATCAGCCGAAAGTGAGCAGTTCTTC. It codes for CASSPSRGSAESEQFF.

The chain carries TRBV18 and TRBJ1-1, with a possible D match to TRBD1 (6 bases). The CDR3 runs to 14 residues. Deletions cut 1 base from V and 4 bases from J, with 10 bases between. Per germline, CDR1 KGHSH and CDR2 LQKENI. CDR3 DNA sequence: TGTGCCAGCTCACCACGGGCAGGGGTCACTGAAGCTTTCTTT. Its translation: CASSPRAGVTEAFF.

The chain uses TRBV4-1 and TRBJ1-5, with TRBD1 as a possible D gene (5 bases). V was trimmed by 10 bases and J by 3 bases, leaving 13 bases between them. This CDR3 contains 13 residues. Per germline, CDR1 MGHRA and CDR2 YSYEKL. The CDR3 loop reads CATRGDYNQPQHF. Here the CDR3 DNA reads TGCGCCACACGGGGGGACTACAATCAGCCCCAGCATTTT.

At least ten counts were recorded for this clonotype. V gene TRBV7-2 combines with J gene TRBJ2-3; TRBD2 agrees at 13 bases. This CDR3 is 16 amino acids long. Germline CDR1 reads SGHTA; CDR2 reads FQGNSA. The J segment lost 4 bases and the V segment lost 5 bases, leaving 6 bases of the junction unmatched. Written as DNA, the CDR3 is TGTGCCAGCAGCGCCCGGACTAGCGGGGGCCCAGATACGCAGTATTTT. It yields the protein CASSARTSGGPDTQYF.

This clonotype was seen only a few times. This chain connects TRBV27 to TRBJ2-7; D unresolved. The CDR3 spans 11 residues. Germline lookup yields CDR1 MNHEY and CDR2 SMNVEV (reference sequence). The ends were cut back, 8 bases at V and 3 bases at J, with 8 bases in the middle. The CDR3 loop reads CASANLYEQYF. The CDR3 DNA sequence: TGTGCCAGCGCGAACCTCTACGAGCAGTACTTC.

This clonotype was seen only a few times. The chain uses TRBV11-2 and TRBJ2-7; 7 positions match TRBD2. Germline trimming cut 5 bases from V and 3 bases from J; bases unmatched to any gene: 7. This CDR3 region has 14 residues. Germline-derived CDR1 and CDR2 are SGHAT and FQNNGV. CDR3 nucleotide sequence: TGTGCCAGCAGCCGGGGGAGGGAACGCTACGAGCAGTACTTC. Protein product: CASSRGRERYEQYF. Looking up the rest from reference TRBV11-2 and TRBJ2-7 gives the full variable domain: EAGVAQSPRYKIIEKRQSVAFWCNPISGHATLYWYQQILGQGPKLLIQFQNNGVVDDSQLPKDRFSAERLKGVDSTLKIQPAKLEDSAVYLCASSRGRERYEQYFGPGTRLTVT.

The gene calls are TRBV24-1 and TRBJ2-3; no reliable D call. CDR3 size: 15 residues. From germline, CDR1 is KGHDR and CDR2 SFDVKD. Trimming pared 4 bases from V and 2 bases from J, leaving 12 bases between. The CDR3, as DNA: TGTGCCACCAGTGACCCCCTGGGGATCACAGATACGCAGTATTTT. This translates into CATSDPLGITDTQYF.

This rearrangement joins TRBV19 to TRBJ2-7; D may be TRBD2 (5 bases). CDR3 length equals 13 residues. Trimming shortened V by 4 bases and J by 6 bases, and 13 bases separated the two germline ends. CDR1 is LNHDA and CDR2 is SQIVND in the germline V gene (reference sequence). The chain's CDR3 is CASSTDWNSEQYF. As DNA, the CDR3 is TGTGCCAGTAGTACGGACTGGAATTCCGAGCAGTACTTC.

In this sample, this clonotype turned up a few times. The V call is TRBV7-2, the J call TRBJ1-4; D may be TRBD1 (5 bases). Germline CDR1 reads SGHTA; CDR2 reads FQGNSA. V was clipped by 1 base and J by 8 bases, with 23 bases between them. CDR3 length: 18 amino acids. Here the CDR3 reads CASSLGRDRRRVREKLFF. The CDR3 DNA is TGTGCCAGCAGCTTAGGCCGGGACCGAAGGCGGGTGCGAGAAAAACTGTTTTTT.

The genes are TRBV9 and TRBJ2-3, with a possible D match to TRBD2 (7 bases). Germline-derived CDR1 and CDR2 are SGDLS and YYNGEE. V lost 4 bases and J 5 bases, leaving 20 bases between the germline ends. This CDR3 is 16 amino acids long. CDR3 sequence: CASSPRGGAGKDTQYF. The CDR3 bases are TGTGCCAGCAGCCCCCGAGGGGGGGCCGGGAAAGATACGCAGTATTTT.

This chain uses TRBV5-1 with TRBJ2-1; D gene uncertain. There are 12 residues in the CDR3. Germline CDR1 SGHRS, CDR2 YFSETQ. V lost 3 bases to trimming and J lost 9 bases, with 10 bases between them. The CDR3 bases are TGCGCCAGCAGCTCCCGGGTGGCTGAGCAGTTCTTC. This encodes CASSSRVAEQFF.

The table lists this clonotype with a few counts. Given a far larger clone just one base away, this is likely a sequencing read error. The CDR3 spells CASSPGQWETQYF. The CDR3 region has the DNA TGTGCCAGCTCACCGGGACAGTGGGAGACCCAGTACTTC. This chain connects TRBV18 to TRBJ2-5; the match to TRBD1 covers 7 bases. The ends lost 3 bases at V and 5 bases at J; junction bases unmatched: 3. Germline V gene lookup returns CDR1 KGHSH and CDR2 LQKENI. The CDR3 extends over 13 amino acids.

This clonotype turned up a few times. CDR3 sequence: CASSQVRTPREGYTF. The CDR3 DNA reads as TGCGCCAGCAGCCAAGTTCGGACCCCCCGGGAGGGCTACACCTTC. The rearrangement links TRBV4-1 to TRBJ1-2; D is unresolved. The CDR3 is made up of 15 amino acids. CDR1 is MGHRA and CDR2 is YSYEKL in the germline V gene. With 1 base removed from V and 8 bases from J, the gap between germline ends came to 17 bases.

This clonotype was observed a few times. This sequence joins TRBV27 and TRBJ1-1; D is unresolved. This CDR3 contains 14 residues. Looked up from germline, CDR1 is MNHEY and CDR2 is SMNVEV (reference sequence). Trimming removed 3 bases at V and 6 bases at J, with 14 bases between. The CDR3 nucleotides are TGTGCCAGCAGTTTCGAAGGGATAGGCGCTGAAGCTTTCTTT. This translates into CASSFEGIGAEAFF.

The genes are TRBV27 and TRBJ2-3, with D unresolved. The germline V gene has CDR1 MNHEY and CDR2 SMNVEV (reference sequence). The ends were cut back, 5 bases at V and 4 bases at J, with 16 bases in the middle. The CDR3 loop spans 15 amino acids. The CDR3 reads CASSPLIDGPDTQYF. In DNA form, the CDR3 reads TGTGCCAGCAGTCCTCTGATCGACGGGCCAGATACGCAGTATTTT.

A few counts support this clonotype. The CDR3 region has the DNA TGTGCCAGCAGCCATAATGACATAAGCTCCTACGAGCAGTACTTC. This encodes CASSHNDISSYEQYF. The chain employs TRBV3-1 and TRBJ2-7; D remains unclear. Germline CDR1 is LGHDT and CDR2 is YNNKEL (reference sequence). The CDR3 covers 15 residues. V was clipped by 3 bases and J by 0 bases, with 12 bases between them.

The sample holds a few counts of this clonotype. The genes are TRBV29-1 and TRBJ1-2; D possibly corresponds to TRBD1 (6 bases). The germline gives CDR1 SQVTM, CDR2 ANQGSEA. The V and J ends lost 0 bases and 7 bases respectively, with 18 bases between them. This CDR3 has 15 residues. CDR3 bases: TGCAGCGTTGAAGATTTTTCTCTCAGGGGATCTGGCTACACCTTC. It yields the protein CSVEDFSLRGSGYTF.